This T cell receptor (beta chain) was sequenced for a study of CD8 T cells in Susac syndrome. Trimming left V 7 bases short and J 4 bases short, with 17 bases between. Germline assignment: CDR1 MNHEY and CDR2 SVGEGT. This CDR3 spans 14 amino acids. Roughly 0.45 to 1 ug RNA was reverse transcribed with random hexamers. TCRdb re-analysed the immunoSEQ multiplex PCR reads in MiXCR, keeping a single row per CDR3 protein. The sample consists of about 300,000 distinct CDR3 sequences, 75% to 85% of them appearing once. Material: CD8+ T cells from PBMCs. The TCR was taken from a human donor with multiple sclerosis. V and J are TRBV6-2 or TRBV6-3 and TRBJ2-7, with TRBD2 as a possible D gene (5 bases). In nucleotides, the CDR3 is TGTGCCAGCATCAGCCGGGGAAGTTGGTACGAGCAGTACTTC. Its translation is CASISRGSWYEQYF.